This TCR beta chain comes out of a study of metastatic and nonmetastatic thyroid tumors. Study-level information: Peripheral blood and tumor or nodule samples from malignant and benign thyroid patients were compared. General study findings and limits: According to reports, the diversity of TCR beta was significantly higher in malignant thyroid tumors than in benign nodules, and this held in both blood and tumor samples.

Treatment of any kind had been given to no patient before thyroid surgery. TCRdb re-clonotyped the PCR reads through MiXCR. The sample includes 20,000 to 30,000 clones, roughly 18% of them seen just once. In its sample, this clone was seen many times. Its specificity is not known. The sample was blood. The clonotype originates from a male donor with papillary thyroid cancer or a benign thyroid nodule (not recorded which). Some clones in this sample may be carry-over from other donors' samples.

DNA of the CDR3: TGTGCCAGCAGCTTAGGGCAGTTGGATGGCTACACCTTC. Translation: CASSLGQLDGYTF. The chain links TRBV7-9 to TRBJ1-2; no firm D call. Trimming shortened V by 1 base and J by 6 bases, and 9 bases separated the two germline ends. Germline loops: CDR1 SEHNR, CDR2 FQNEAQ (reference sequence). CDR3 length equals 13 residues.